These T cell receptor beta chains were read from a single sample in a study of cytomegalovirus exposure and HLA in healthy donors. TCRdb's table, derived via immunoSEQ multiplex PCR, lists solely in-frame clones and lacks some. The sample has about 170,000 clones; over 75% are singletons. Material: PBMCs. The receptors shown here come from a female donor in good health and CMV-seronegative. The CDR3 runs from the conserved cysteine through the conserved F or W. D genes are given only for firm matches. Clone size appears in some rows only: once, few, many, or a class for an expanded clone.

V gene: TRBV6-5
clone size: .
D gene: .
J gene: TRBJ2-7
CDR3 DNA: TGTGCCAGCAGTTACTCAGAGACAGGAGGAATCTACGAGCAGTACTTC
CDR3 protein: CASSYSETGGIYEQYF

V gene: TRBV11-2
clone size: .
D gene: TRBD1
J gene: TRBJ2-7
CDR3 DNA: TGTGCCAGCAGCTTACTCGGACAGGGTTACGAGCAGTACTTC
CDR3 protein: CASSLLGQGYEQYF

V gene: TRBV19
clone size: .
D gene: .
J gene: TRBJ1-1
CDR3 DNA: TGTGCCAGTACGCTAGGCGGGGAGTTGACTGAAGCTTTCTTT
CDR3 protein: CASTLGGELTEAFF

V gene: TRBV7-6
clone size: .
D gene: TRBD2
J gene: TRBJ2-2
CDR3 DNA: TGTGCGACCTTAGCGGGAGGTGTCACCGGGGAGCTGTTTTTT
CDR3 protein: CATLAGGVTGELFF

V gene: TRBV27
clone size: few
D gene: TRBD1
J gene: TRBJ1-6
CDR3 DNA: TGTGCCAGCGGACAGGGTCCGGATGGTAATTCACCCCTCCACTTT
CDR3 protein: CASGQGPDGNSPLHF

V gene: TRBV5-1
clone size: .
D gene: TRBD2
J gene: TRBJ2-7
CDR3 DNA: TGCGCCAGCAGCTTGCTGCCGGGGGGAAAAGGCTACGAGCAGTACTTC
CDR3 protein: CASSLLPGGKGYEQYF

V gene: TRBV5-4
clone size: .
D gene: .
J gene: TRBJ1-1
CDR3 DNA: TGTGCCAGCAGTAGAAACACAGCGAGGGCTGAAGCTTTCTTT
CDR3 protein: CASSRNTARAEAFF

V gene: TRBV9
clone size: once
D gene: TRBD2
J gene: TRBJ2-5
CDR3 DNA: TGTGCCAGCAGCGGGGGGGGAGACAGAAAGACCCAGTACTTC
CDR3 protein: CASSGGGDRKTQYF

V gene: TRBV5-4
clone size: .
D gene: .
J gene: TRBJ1-6
CDR3 DNA: TGTGCCAGCAGACAGGGCTGGGGGATTTCACCCCTCCACTTT
CDR3 protein: CASRQGWGISPLHF

V gene: TRBV19
clone size: .
D gene: .
J gene: TRBJ1-5
CDR3 DNA: TGTGCCAGTAGTGTCAGGGGTAAGGGTCAGCCCCAGCATTTT
CDR3 protein: CASSVRGKGQPQHF

V gene: TRBV10-1
clone size: once
D gene: .
J gene: TRBJ2-5
CDR3 DNA: TGCGCCAGCAGTGAGTCGATCGGTGAGACCCAGTACTTC
CDR3 protein: CASSESIGETQYF

V gene: TRBV18
clone size: once
D gene: TRBD1
J gene: TRBJ2-7
CDR3 DNA: TGTGCCAGCTCACCTTGGGACAGGACTCCCCACGAGCAGTACTTC
CDR3 protein: CASSPWDRTPHEQYF

V gene: TRBV5-5
clone size: .
D gene: TRBD2
J gene: TRBJ2-7
CDR3 DNA: TGTGCCAGCAGCTTGTTGGTTTCTGGGGGAGGGCCCTACGAGCAGTACTTC
CDR3 protein: CASSLLVSGGGPYEQYF

V gene: TRBV11-3
clone size: .
D gene: TRBD1
J gene: TRBJ2-7
CDR3 DNA: TGTGCCAGCAGCGTAACAGGGGCGAGTGAGCAGTACTTC
CDR3 protein: CASSVTGASEQYF

V gene: TRBV7-2
clone size: .
D gene: .
J gene: TRBJ1-5
CDR3 DNA: TGTGCCAGCAGCCTCCAGAATCAGCCCCAGCATTTT
CDR3 protein: CASSLQNQPQHF

V gene: TRBV5-1
clone size: .
D gene: .
J gene: TRBJ1-1
CDR3 DNA: TGCGCCAGCATGCAGGGCGTGTTGAACACTGAAGCTTTCTTT
CDR3 protein: CASMQGVLNTEAFF

V gene: TRBV9
clone size: .
D gene: TRBD2
J gene: TRBJ2-2
CDR3 DNA: TGTGCCAGCAGCGTGAGTACGGGGGGAAACACCGGGGAGCTGTTTTTT
CDR3 protein: CASSVSTGGNTGELFF

V gene: TRBV15
clone size: .
D gene: TRBD1
J gene: TRBJ2-1
CDR3 DNA: TGTGCCACCTCCGGGACAGGTCGGTATCGGACGTACAATGAGCAGTTCTTC
CDR3 protein: CATSGTGRYRTYNEQFF

V gene: TRBV6-6
clone size: .
D gene: .
J gene: TRBJ2-7
CDR3 DNA: TGTGCCAGCAGCCGGGACTCCCCAGTTGAGCAGTACTTC
CDR3 protein: CASSRDSPVEQYF

V gene: TRBV30
clone size: .
D gene: TRBD1
J gene: TRBJ1-2
CDR3 DNA: TGTGCCTGGAGTCAGGGGGAGTATGGCTACACCTTC
CDR3 protein: CAWSQGEYGYTF

V gene: TRBV6-5
clone size: .
D gene: .
J gene: TRBJ1-1
CDR3 DNA: TGTGCCAGCAGTCTCCACTCCCCACCCGAAGCTTTCTTT
CDR3 protein: CASSLHSPPEAFF

V gene: TRBV28
clone size: .
D gene: TRBD1
J gene: TRBJ1-1
CDR3 DNA: TGTGCCAGCAGACCACAGGGGCCCAAAGCTTTCTTT
CDR3 protein: CASRPQGPKAFF

V gene: TRBV2
clone size: .
D gene: .
J gene: TRBJ2-7
CDR3 DNA: TGTGCCAGCAGAGGTTCAGGGGAGTACGAGCAGTACTTC
CDR3 protein: CASRGSGEYEQYF

V gene: TRBV6-1
clone size: few
D gene: .
J gene: TRBJ2-7
CDR3 DNA: TGTGCCAGCAGGAAAACAGGGATGGCGACGGACGAGCAGTACTTC
CDR3 protein: CASRKTGMATDEQYF

V gene: TRBV7-2
clone size: .
D gene: TRBD1
J gene: TRBJ1-6
CDR3 DNA: TGTGCCAGCAGCCAAGACAGGGGCTATAATTCACCCCTCCACTTT
CDR3 protein: CASSQDRGYNSPLHF

V gene: TRBV11-2
clone size: .
D gene: .
J gene: TRBJ1-6
CDR3 DNA: TGTGCCAGCACCCTACAGGGTTTTGATAATTCACCCCTCCACTTT
CDR3 protein: CASTLQGFDNSPLHF

V gene: TRBV13
clone size: .
D gene: .
J gene: TRBJ1-1
CDR3 DNA: TGTGCCAGCAGCTTACGGGGGATGGGCTTGAACACTGAAGCTTTCTTT
CDR3 protein: CASSLRGMGLNTEAFF

V gene: TRBV6-5
clone size: few
D gene: .
J gene: TRBJ2-7
CDR3 DNA: TGTGCCAGCAGTTTTCAGGGCCCCACGTCCTACGAGCAGTACTTC
CDR3 protein: CASSFQGPTSYEQYF

V gene: TRBV6-5
clone size: .
D gene: .
J gene: TRBJ2-1
CDR3 DNA: TGTGCCAGCAGTTACGGCGCGGAGATCAACAATGAGCAGTTCTTC
CDR3 protein: CASSYGAEINNEQFF

V gene: TRBV29-1
clone size: once
D gene: TRBD1
J gene: TRBJ2-7
CDR3 DNA: TGCAGCGCTACGACAGGGGGGTCCTACGAGCAGTACTTC
CDR3 protein: CSATTGGSYEQYF

V gene: TRBV30
clone size: .
D gene: .
J gene: TRBJ2-5
CDR3 DNA: TGTGCCTGGAGTCGGCAGGGGGAGACCCAGTACTTC
CDR3 protein: CAWSRQGETQYF

V gene: TRBV6-1
clone size: .
D gene: .
J gene: TRBJ2-7
CDR3 DNA: TGTGCCAGCATTGATTGGGCAGGGGCTTACGAGCAGTACTTC
CDR3 protein: CASIDWAGAYEQYF

V gene: TRBV5-4
clone size: few
D gene: TRBD2
J gene: TRBJ2-1
CDR3 DNA: TGTGCCAGCAGCTCGGGACTAGCGGGAGGGTTAATTTACAATGAGCAGTTCTTC
CDR3 protein: CASSSGLAGGLIYNEQFF

V gene: TRBV6-5
clone size: few
D gene: TRBD1
J gene: TRBJ2-5
CDR3 DNA: TGTGCCAGCAGTTCGGCCGGGGACAGGGGTCAAGAGACCCAGTACTTC
CDR3 protein: CASSSAGDRGQETQYF

V gene: TRBV7-9
clone size: .
D gene: .
J gene: TRBJ2-5
CDR3 DNA: TGTGCCAGCAGCTCGACAGGTTTGGGGGAGACCCAGTACTTC
CDR3 protein: CASSSTGLGETQYF

V gene: TRBV28
clone size: .
D gene: TRBD2
J gene: TRBJ2-7
CDR3 DNA: TGTGCCAGCAGCTTCAGGGGAGCGGGAGGAAGCTCCTACGAGCAGTACTTC
CDR3 protein: CASSFRGAGGSSYEQYF

V gene: TRBV6-4
clone size: .
D gene: TRBD2
J gene: TRBJ2-7
CDR3 DNA: TGTGCCAGCAGCGAAGGGCTAGCGGGCTACGAGCAGTACTTC
CDR3 protein: CASSEGLAGYEQYF

V gene: TRBV7-8
clone size: .
D gene: TRBD2
J gene: TRBJ2-4
CDR3 DNA: TGTGCCAGCAGCTTAGCAGTAGGGCTAGCGGGAGAATATTCGAACATTCAGTACTTC
CDR3 protein: CASSLAVGLAGEYSNIQYF

V gene: TRBV28
clone size: .
D gene: .
J gene: TRBJ1-2
CDR3 DNA: TGTGCCAGCAGTTGGGCCAGTGTTAACTATGGCTACACCTTC
CDR3 protein: CASSWASVNYGYTF

V gene: TRBV6-5
clone size: .
D gene: TRBD2
J gene: TRBJ2-5
CDR3 DNA: TGTGCCAGCACATTAGCGGGGGGGCCGGGGACCCAGTACTTC
CDR3 protein: CASTLAGGPGTQYF

V gene: TRBV7-7
clone size: .
D gene: TRBD1
J gene: TRBJ2-7
CDR3 DNA: TGTGCTAGCAGCCCGTTGGACAGGGATTCCTACGAGCAGTACTTC
CDR3 protein: CASSPLDRDSYEQYF

V gene: TRBV9
clone size: .
D gene: .
J gene: TRBJ2-6
CDR3 DNA: TGTGCCAGCAGCGTAGCTACGGGGAGGGCCAACGTCCTGACTTTC
CDR3 protein: CASSVATGRANVLTF

V gene: TRBV5-8
clone size: .
D gene: TRBD1
J gene: TRBJ2-7
CDR3 DNA: TGTGCCAGCAGCCCGGACAGGGTCGAGCAGTACTTC
CDR3 protein: CASSPDRVEQYF

V gene: TRBV6-5
clone size: .
D gene: .
J gene: TRBJ1-4
CDR3 DNA: TGTGCCAGCAGTTTCCGTGGGTTGGGAGAACTGTTTTTT
CDR3 protein: CASSFRGLGELFF

V gene: TRBV5-1
clone size: .
D gene: TRBD2
J gene: TRBJ2-5
CDR3 DNA: TGCGCCAGCAGCTTGTCCCCGGGGGGGCCGGAGACCCAGTACTTC
CDR3 protein: CASSLSPGGPETQYF

V gene: TRBV19
clone size: .
D gene: TRBD1
J gene: TRBJ1-1
CDR3 DNA: TGTGCCAGTGGCCCCCCTCAGGGGGCAATGAACACTGAAGCTTTCTTT
CDR3 protein: CASGPPQGAMNTEAFF

V gene: TRBV29-1
clone size: .
D gene: .
J gene: TRBJ2-5
CDR3 DNA: TGCAGCGCCCCTAGCCAAGAGACCCAGTACTTC
CDR3 protein: CSAPSQETQYF

V gene: TRBV18
clone size: .
D gene: TRBD1
J gene: TRBJ1-1
CDR3 DNA: TGTGCCAGCTCACCACCGGCAGGGGGGAACACTGAAGCTTTCTTT
CDR3 protein: CASSPPAGGNTEAFF

V gene: TRBV9
clone size: .
D gene: .
J gene: TRBJ1-1
CDR3 DNA: TGTGCCAGCAGCGGTTCAGGGTTTCGGGAAGCTTTCTTT
CDR3 protein: CASSGSGFREAFF

V gene: TRBV7-9
clone size: few
D gene: .
J gene: TRBJ2-1
CDR3 DNA: TGTGCCAGCAGCGAGCTTACAGGGAACAGGGACAATGAGCAGTTCTTC
CDR3 protein: CASSELTGNRDNEQFF

V gene: TRBV14
clone size: .
D gene: TRBD1
J gene: TRBJ1-2
CDR3 DNA: TGTGCCAGCAGCCAGGGACAGGGGCTTCTTTATGGCTACACCTTC
CDR3 protein: CASSQGQGLLYGYTF

V gene: TRBV5-4
clone size: once
D gene: TRBD1
J gene: TRBJ1-2
CDR3 DNA: TGTGCCAGCAGCCAGGACAGGGGAGATGGCTACACCTTC
CDR3 protein: CASSQDRGDGYTF

V gene: TRBV5-8
clone size: .
D gene: .
J gene: TRBJ2-2
CDR3 DNA: TGTGCCAGCACCGTCGTCGAAGGGGCCAATGACCTTTTGAACACCGGGGAGCTGTTTTTT
CDR3 protein: CASTVVEGANDLLNTGELFF

V gene: TRBV9
clone size: .
D gene: TRBD2
J gene: TRBJ2-7
CDR3 DNA: TGTGCCAGCAGCGCGCTGCTAGCGGGGGGTTCCTACGAGCAGTACTTC
CDR3 protein: CASSALLAGGSYEQYF

V gene: TRBV4-1
clone size: .
D gene: .
J gene: TRBJ1-3
CDR3 DNA: TGCGCCAGCAGCCAAGTTGAGGAGGGAAACACCATATATTTT
CDR3 protein: CASSQVEEGNTIYF

V gene: TRBV14
clone size: .
D gene: TRBD2
J gene: TRBJ2-1
CDR3 DNA: TGTGCCAGCAGCCTCGGACTAGCGGGAGTCTGGGAGCAGTTCTTC
CDR3 protein: CASSLGLAGVWEQFF